This T cell receptor beta chain was captured by sequencing in a study of radiotherapy plus CTLA-4 blockade in lung cancer. Study at large: Under 20% of enrolled patients responded objectively, and roughly 31% had disease control. Points from the study as a whole: Researchers report tumor-derived TCR clones expanding in blood after radiotherapy plus ipilimumab.

In this sample, this clone turned up a few times. The antigen is not known. Measured with immunoSEQ multiplex PCR; TCRdb has only the in-frame clones, and not every one. The sample includes approximately 60,000 clones, 70% to 80% of them seen just once. Germline V gene data show CDR1 as LNHDA and CDR2 as SQIVND (reference sequence). J was trimmed by 0 bases and V by 5 bases; bases with no gene match: 10. CDR3 size: 17 residues. The sequenced sample was peripheral blood, obtained from a patient treated with radiotherapy plus ipilimumab. The sequence was obtained from a human donor with non-small cell lung cancer who had a complete response to radiotherapy plus ipilimumab. The V and J genes are TRBV19 and TRBJ2-1; 7 nucleotides align to TRBD2. CDR3 amino acids: CASSASPTSSSYNEQFF. The CDR3 DNA sequence: TGTGCCAGTAGTGCCAGCCCGACTAGCTCCTCCTACAATGAGCAGTTCTTC.